This TCR beta chain was obtained from a study of cytomegalovirus exposure and HLA in healthy donors. The CDR3 totals 14 residues. V dropped 4 bases and J dropped 1 base, with 13 bases sitting between them. Germline lookup yields CDR1 GTSNPN and CDR2 SVGIG (reference sequence). The study ran its PCR with 60 Vbeta and 13 Jbeta primers. Method: immunoSEQ multiplex PCR; TCRdb's copy keeps in-frame clones and lacks some. The data hold under 130,000 clones, with approximately 72% observed a single time. Regarding the study as a whole: Reported results showed that the classifier diagnosed cytomegalovirus status with high specificity and sensitivity.

This clone has just a few counts. The antigen is undetermined. The TCR was taken from a woman aged 50 to 60 in good health and CMV-seronegative. The gene calls are TRBV30 and TRBJ1-2; tentatively, D is TRBD1 (6 bases). Source material: PBMCs. The CDR3 DNA reads TGTGCCTGGATAATACCAGGGGTTAACTATGGCTACACCTTC. Translation: CAWIIPGVNYGYTF.